The next 26 T cell receptor beta chains were all read from a single sample in a study of monozygotic twins with inflammatory bowel disease. Reanalyzing the 5' RACE reads, TCRdb keeps one entry per CDR3 protein, without DNA. The clone table shows some 450,000 distinct CDR3 sequences, with the ten largest holding 2% to 2.5%. Sequencing used blood. Every receptor here comes from a human donor with ulcerative colitis or Crohn's disease, or a healthy co-twin of an affected twin (not recorded which).

V usage is TRBV18 and J usage is TRBJ1-5. Germline loops: CDR1 KGHSH, CDR2 LQKENI. This CDR3 spans 13 amino acids. CDR3 protein: CASSQGSDQPQHF.

The J gene is TRBJ1-5, the V gene TRBV5-5; TCRdb returns TRBD1, unconfirmable since there is no DNA. Germline values: CDR1 SGHKS, CDR2 YYEKEE (reference sequence). The CDR3 covers 15 residues. This CDR3 is CASSFTGGPSQPQHF.

The rearrangement links TRBV7-8 to TRBJ2-4; TCRdb's D call, TRBD2, is unchecked because there is no DNA. Germline values: CDR1 SGHVS, CDR2 FQNEAQ. CDR3 length equals 16 residues. Here the CDR3 reads CASSLRAVAAKNIQYF.

The chain has TRBV5-6 and TRBJ2-2; with no DNA, the TCRdb D assignment of TRBD1 cannot be verified. The CDR3 loop spans 15 amino acids. Germline CDR1 is SGHDT and CDR2 is YYEEEE. CDR3 sequence reads: CASSLVGDRDGELFF.

This CDR3 is CASSIFWEGNQPQHF. This chain links TRBV19 with TRBJ1-5. The length of the CDR3 is 15 residues. The germline gives CDR1 LNHDA, CDR2 SQIVND (reference sequence).

The chain recombines TRBV25-1 with TRBJ2-3; the D call of TRBD2 rests on TCRdb alone, since no DNA is present to check it. Looked up from germline, CDR1 is MGHDK and CDR2 is SYGVNS. The CDR3 has 12 amino acids. The chain's CDR3 is CASGRASDTQYF. Full variable domain (rest looked up from reference TRBV25-1 and TRBJ2-3): EADIYQTPRYLVIGTGKKITLECSQTMGHDKMYWYQQDPGMELHLIHYSYGVNSTEKGDLSSESTVSRIRTEHFPLTLESARPSHTSQYLCASGRASDTQYFGPGTRLTVL.

This chain connects TRBV6-2 or TRBV6-3 to TRBJ2-2; absent DNA, TCRdb's TRBD2 call cannot be checked. The germline V gene has CDR1 MNHEY and CDR2 SVGEGT. The CDR3 length is 15 residues. The CDR3 reads CASRKRDPNTGELFF.

V gene TRBV27 combines with J gene TRBJ2-1; TCRdb's D call of TRBD1 is untestable without DNA. Germline V lookup: CDR1 MNHEY, CDR2 SMNVEV (reference sequence). The CDR3 is 14 amino acids. The CDR3 reads CASSPLDRFREQFF.

V gene TRBV10-3 combines with J gene TRBJ2-5; the D call from TCRdb, TRBD1, cannot be confirmed without DNA. The CDR3 has 15 residues. Germline V CDR1 and CDR2: ENHRY, SYGVKD. CDR3 protein: CATSAGTGYQETQYF.

The chain employs TRBV6-5 and TRBJ2-7. Germline V gives CDR1 MNHEY, CDR2 SVGAGI. The CDR3 length is 14 residues. This CDR3 reads CASSYSGLTYEQYF.

This chain uses TRBV28 with TRBJ2-7; the D call of TRBD1 rests on TCRdb alone, since no DNA is present to check it. The CDR3 has 16 residues. Germline CDR1 is MDHEN and CDR2 is SYDVKM. CDR3 sequence: CASSFLGPGSSYEQYF.

The V call is TRBV6-2 or TRBV6-3, the J call TRBJ2-4. Germline V gene lookup returns CDR1 MNHEY and CDR2 SVGEGT. The CDR3 runs 13 residues. Here the CDR3 reads CATEGQTKNMQYF.

The chain uses TRBV30 and TRBJ2-1; TCRdb's D call, TRBD1, is unchecked because there is no DNA. The CDR3 has 13 amino acids. Germline CDR1 is GTSNPN and CDR2 is SVGIG (reference sequence). The CDR3 sequence is CAWSPDLYNEQFF.

The chain couples TRBV5-6 to TRBJ2-3. The length of the CDR3 is 14 residues. Germline CDR1 and CDR2: SGHDT and YYEEEE. This CDR3 is CASSLMGPTDTQYF. Looking up the rest from reference TRBV5-6 and TRBJ2-3 gives the full variable domain: DAGVTQSPTHLIKTRGQQVTLRCSPKSGHDTVSWYQQALGQGPQFIFQYYEEEERQRGNFPDRFSGHQFPNYSSELNVNALLLGDSALYLCASSLMGPTDTQYFGPGTRLTVL.

The CDR3 region is CASRGTSGANVLTF. V usage is TRBV2 and J usage is TRBJ2-6. Germline assignment: CDR1 SNHLY and CDR2 FYNNEI. This CDR3 region has 14 residues.

V and J are TRBV18 and TRBJ2-3; TCRdb's D call of TRBD1 is untestable without DNA. Germline V gene data show CDR1 as KGHSH and CDR2 as LQKENI. The CDR3 runs to 14 residues. The CDR3 reads CASSGTAFTDTQYF.

This chain uses TRBV5-5 with TRBJ1-5; TCRdb's D gene call, TRBD1, goes unchecked for lack of DNA. This CDR3 comprises 15 residues. Germline V gives CDR1 SGHKS, CDR2 YYEKEE (reference sequence). CDR3: CASTPGGQGYQPQHF.

This chain uses TRBV5-1 with TRBJ1-5. The CDR3 length is 16 residues. Germline CDR1 is SGHRS and CDR2 is YFSETQ. CDR3 sequence reads: CASSLGSRHTFEPQHF.

V is TRBV11-2 and J is TRBJ1-1; TCRdb calls TRBD1, which cannot be checked without DNA. Germline CDR1 reads SGHAT; CDR2 reads FQNNGV. This CDR3 comprises 15 residues. This chain's CDR3 is CASSLRGSTNTEAFF.

CDR3 loop: CASSLQKNYGYTF. This sequence joins TRBV7-2 and TRBJ1-2. The CDR3 has 13 residues. CDR1 and CDR2 from the germline V gene are SGHTA and FQGNSA.

The CDR3 spells CASSQLTGTSGWYEQFF. The chain couples TRBV7-2 to TRBJ2-1; TCRdb designates TRBD2, a call that cannot be tested without DNA. Germline V gene sequence: CDR1 SGHTA, CDR2 FQGNSA. The CDR3 covers 17 residues.

The chain has TRBV5-1 and TRBJ2-1; the D call of TRBD1 rests on TCRdb alone, since no DNA is present to check it. CDR1 is SGHRS, CDR2 YFSETQ, per germline. The CDR3 has 16 amino acids. The CDR3 is CASSRQGPGSYNEQFF.

The chain recombines TRBV5-1 with TRBJ1-4. Germline V gives CDR1 SGHRS, CDR2 YFSETQ. The CDR3 runs to 15 residues. The CDR3 sequence is CASSLSGTYNEKLFF.

This chain connects TRBV5-1 to TRBJ1-1. The CDR3 is made up of 15 amino acids. Germline V lookup: CDR1 SGHRS, CDR2 YFSETQ. The chain's CDR3 is CASSTYDGPYTEAFF.

The chain combines TRBV12-3 or TRBV12-4 with TRBJ2-1; the TCRdb call, TRBD2, lacks DNA for checking. The CDR3 has 12 amino acids. CDR3 amino acids: CASSSGFSEQFF.

This chain joins TRBV30 and TRBJ2-2; the TCRdb call, TRBD1, lacks DNA for checking. Per germline, CDR1 GTSNPN and CDR2 SVGIG (reference sequence). The CDR3 has 12 amino acids. CDR3 sequence reads: CAWTGIPGELFF.